The next 11 T cell receptor beta chains were all read from a single sample in a study of chemoradiotherapy in HPV16-positive cancers. The repertoire was sequenced with immunoSEQ multiplex PCR; TCRdb's copy has only in-frame clones and lacks some. The table has roughly 6,800 clones, 71% seen once. The sample consisted of tumor tissue, taken from a patient who underwent chemoradiotherapy. These receptors all stem from a human donor with HPV-associated anogenital cancer.

The rearrangement joins TRBV7-9 to TRBJ1-5; tentatively, D is TRBD1 (5 bases). CDR1 and CDR2 (germline): SEHNR, FQNEAQ (reference sequence). The V end lost 6 bases, the J end lost 0 bases, and 9 bases lay between the germline ends. The CDR3 spans 14 residues. This CDR3 is CASSRGDSNQPQHF. CDR3 coding DNA: TGTGCCAGCAGTCGGGGGGATAGCAATCAGCCCCAGCATTTT.

The chain employs TRBV5-5 and TRBJ2-5; D gene unclear. V lost 4 bases and J 5 bases, leaving 6 bases between the germline ends. Per the germline V gene, CDR1 is SGHKS and CDR2 is YYEKEE (reference sequence). CDR3 length equals 11 residues. The CDR3 spells CASSPLETQYF. The CDR3 DNA follows: TGTGCCAGCAGCCCCTTGGAGACCCAGTACTTC.

The chain combines TRBV6-4 with TRBJ1-3, with D uncertain. Trimming stripped 5 bases from V and 0 bases from J, with 5 bases between. The germline V gene has CDR1 MRHNA and CDR2 SNTAGT. CDR3 length equals 13 residues. The CDR3 bases are TGTGCCAGCAGTCGATACTCTGGAAACACCATATATTTT. Translated, it gives CASSRYSGNTIYF.

The chain employs TRBV6-1 and TRBJ1-3, with 11 bases lining up with TRBD1. CDR3 length: 15 amino acids. Germline V gives CDR1 MNHNS, CDR2 SASEGT. The trim removed 1 base at V and 4 bases at J, leaving 0 bases unmatched. CDR3 DNA: TGTGCCAGCAGTGAAGGGACAGGGGGCGGAAACACCATATATTTT. It yields the protein CASSEGTGGGNTIYF.

The chain carries TRBV30 and TRBJ1-1, with a weak D call TRBD1 (5 bases). The V and J ends lost 5 bases and 0 bases respectively, with 10 bases between them. This CDR3 has 13 amino acids. Germline V gene lookup returns CDR1 GTSNPN and CDR2 SVGIG (reference sequence). The chain's CDR3 is CAWSGLLNTEAFF. In nucleotides, the CDR3 is TGTGCCTGGTCGGGACTGCTGAACACTGAAGCTTTCTTT.

The sample holds a few counts of this clone. The chain employs TRBV5-1 and TRBJ1-6; weak D call: TRBD1 (5 bases). Per germline, CDR1 SGHRS and CDR2 YFSETQ. V was clipped by 4 bases and J by 8 bases, with 13 bases between them. CDR3 length: 14 residues. CDR3 DNA sequence: TGCGCCAGCAGCGGGGCCTCTGAGGATTCACCCCTCCACTTT. This codes for CASSGASEDSPLHF.

This clone came up a few times. The rearrangement joins TRBV19 to TRBJ1-2, with a tentative D call TRBD1 (6 bases). The CDR3 loop spans 15 amino acids. Trimming shortened V by 6 bases and J by 5 bases, and 19 bases separated the two germline ends. CDR1 LNHDA and CDR2 SQIVND come from the germline V gene (reference sequence). The CDR3 nucleotides read TGTGCCAGTAGGGGAGAGGGGGGCGCAGTATATGGCTACACCTTC. Its translation: CASRGEGGAVYGYTF.

The chain joins TRBV27 to TRBJ1-2, with TRBD1 matching 8 bases. This CDR3 is 13 amino acids long. The trim removed 6 bases at V and 7 bases at J, leaving 7 bases unmatched. Per the germline V gene, CDR1 is MNHEY and CDR2 is SMNVEV (reference sequence). The CDR3 reads CASRSQGGLGYTF. Written as DNA, the CDR3 is TGTGCCAGCAGGTCACAGGGGGGACTTGGCTACACCTTC.

This chain joins TRBV30 and TRBJ2-7; TRBD1 is a possible D gene (5 bases). Trimming shortened V by 2 bases and J by 6 bases, and 17 bases separated the two germline ends. The CDR3 extends over 14 amino acids. From germline, CDR1 is GTSNPN and CDR2 SVGIG (reference sequence). CDR3 sequence reads: CAWSKWQGPGEQYF. In DNA, the CDR3 is TGTGCCTGGAGTAAGTGGCAGGGCCCCGGCGAGCAGTACTTC.

This chain uses TRBV11-3 with TRBJ2-1; perhaps TRBD2 as D (6 bases). The CDR3 extends over 17 amino acids. With 1 base removed from V and 8 bases from J, the gap between germline ends came to 21 bases. The germline V gene encodes CDR1 SGHNT and CDR2 YENEEA. The CDR3 nucleotides are TGTGCCAGCAGCTTAGGGGCCCCTGTGAAATGGGGGGATGAGCAGTTCTTC. Its translation: CASSLGAPVKWGDEQFF.

The rearrangement joins TRBV7-9 to TRBJ2-7; possibly TRBD1 for D (6 bases). The CDR3 runs to 14 residues. Germline CDR1 SEHNR, CDR2 FQNEAQ (reference sequence). The V end was cut by 5 bases, the J end by 0 bases, with 11 bases between. The CDR3 DNA reads TGTGCCAGCAGCCCGGACAGCTTCTCCTACGAGCAGTACTTC. This sequence encodes CASSPDSFSYEQYF. The variable domain in full, completed from reference TRBV7-9 and TRBJ2-7, reads DTGVSQNPRHKITKRGQNVTFRCDPISEHNRLYWYRQTLGQGPEFLTYFQNEAQLEKSRLLSDRFSAERPKGSFSTLEIQRTEQGDSAMYLCASSPDSFSYEQYFGPGTRLTVT.